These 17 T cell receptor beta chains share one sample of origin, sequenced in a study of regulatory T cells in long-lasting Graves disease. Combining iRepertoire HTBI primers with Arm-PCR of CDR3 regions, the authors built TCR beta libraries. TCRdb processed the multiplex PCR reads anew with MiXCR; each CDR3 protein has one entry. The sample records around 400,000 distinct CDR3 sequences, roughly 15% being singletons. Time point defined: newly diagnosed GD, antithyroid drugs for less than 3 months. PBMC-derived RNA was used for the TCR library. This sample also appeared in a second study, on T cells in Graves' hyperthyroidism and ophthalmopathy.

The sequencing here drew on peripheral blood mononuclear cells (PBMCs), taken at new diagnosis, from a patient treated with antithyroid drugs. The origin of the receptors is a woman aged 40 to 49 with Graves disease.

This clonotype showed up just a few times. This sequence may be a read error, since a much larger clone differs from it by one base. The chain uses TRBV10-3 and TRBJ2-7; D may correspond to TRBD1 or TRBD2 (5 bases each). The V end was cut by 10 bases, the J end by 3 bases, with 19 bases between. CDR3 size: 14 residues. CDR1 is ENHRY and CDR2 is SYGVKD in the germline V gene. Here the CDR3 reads CATTDRGSNYEQYF. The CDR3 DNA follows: TGTGCCACTACGGACCGGGGCAGTAACTACGAGCAGTACTTC.

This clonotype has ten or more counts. The CDR3 region is CASSIWGGTGELFF. The CDR3 bases are TGTGCCAGTAGTATCTGGGGGGGAACCGGGGAGCTGTTTTTT. This rearrangement joins TRBV19 to TRBJ2-2; TRBD2 agrees at 7 bases. Germline CDR1 and CDR2: LNHDA and SQIVND (reference sequence). V was pared by 3 bases and J by 5 bases, with 3 bases of the junction left unmatched. The CDR3 loop spans 14 amino acids.

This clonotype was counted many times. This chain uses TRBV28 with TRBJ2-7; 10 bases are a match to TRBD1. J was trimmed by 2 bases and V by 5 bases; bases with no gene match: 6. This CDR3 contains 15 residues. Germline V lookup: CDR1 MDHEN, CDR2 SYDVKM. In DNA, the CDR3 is TGTGCCAGCAGTCTAAGACAGGGGGCTACCTACGAGCAGTACTTC. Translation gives CASSLRQGATYEQYF.

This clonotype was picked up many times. CDR3 sequence (DNA): TGCAGTGCCCGGAAAGCGGGACAGGGGACTGAGACCCAGTACTTC. This sequence encodes CSARKAGQGTETQYF. V gene TRBV20-1 combines with J gene TRBJ2-5, with 10 positions matching TRBD1. Germline V CDR1 and CDR2: DFQATT, SNEGSKA (reference sequence). The V segment lost 6 bases and the J segment 5 bases; nucleotides outside the gene matches: 12. This CDR3 is 15 amino acids long.

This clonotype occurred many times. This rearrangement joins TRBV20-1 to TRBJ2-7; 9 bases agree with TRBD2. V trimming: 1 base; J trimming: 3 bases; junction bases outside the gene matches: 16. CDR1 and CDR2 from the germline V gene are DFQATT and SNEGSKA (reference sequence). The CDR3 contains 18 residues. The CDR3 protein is CSARGEKGTSLRVYEQYF. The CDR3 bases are TGCAGTGCTAGAGGGGAGAAGGGGACTAGCCTACGAGTCTACGAGCAGTACTTC.

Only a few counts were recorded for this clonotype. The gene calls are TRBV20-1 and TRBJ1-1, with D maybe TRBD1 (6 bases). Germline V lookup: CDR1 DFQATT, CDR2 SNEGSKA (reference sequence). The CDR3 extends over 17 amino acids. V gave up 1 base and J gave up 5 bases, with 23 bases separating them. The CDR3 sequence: CSARVHQYREPTTEAFF. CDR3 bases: TGCAGTGCTAGAGTACACCAATACAGGGAACCCACGACTGAAGCTTTCTTT.

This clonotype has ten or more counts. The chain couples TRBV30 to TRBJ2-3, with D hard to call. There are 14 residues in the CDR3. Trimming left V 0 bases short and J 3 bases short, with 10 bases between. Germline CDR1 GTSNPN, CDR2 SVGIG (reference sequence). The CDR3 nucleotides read TGTGCCTGGAGTGTAGGTGGAATGACAGATACGCAGTATTTT. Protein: CAWSVGGMTDTQYF.

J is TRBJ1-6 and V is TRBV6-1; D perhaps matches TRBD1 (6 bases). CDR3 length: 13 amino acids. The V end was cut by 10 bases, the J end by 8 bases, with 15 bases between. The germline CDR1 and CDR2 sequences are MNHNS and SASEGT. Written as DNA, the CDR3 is TGTGCCATCAACAGGGTGTCAGATTCACCCCTCCACTTT. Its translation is CAINRVSDSPLHF.

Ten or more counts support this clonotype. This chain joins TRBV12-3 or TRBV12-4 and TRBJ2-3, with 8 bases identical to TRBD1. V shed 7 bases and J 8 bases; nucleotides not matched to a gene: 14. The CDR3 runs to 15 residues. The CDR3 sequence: CASTQIFRGRGTQYF. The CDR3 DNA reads TGTGCCAGCACACAGATTTTCAGGGGGCGCGGTACGCAGTATTTT.

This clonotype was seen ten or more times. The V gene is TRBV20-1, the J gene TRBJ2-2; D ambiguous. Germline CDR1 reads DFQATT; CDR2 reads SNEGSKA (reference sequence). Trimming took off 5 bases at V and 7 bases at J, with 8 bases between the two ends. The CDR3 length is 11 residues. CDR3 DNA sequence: TGCAGTGCTTTGGACGGCGGGGAGCTGTTTTTT. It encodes CSALDGGELFF.

CDR3 in DNA: TGTGCCAGCTCACGGGGGTCCGATCAGCCCCAGCATTTT. Translating gives CASSRGSDQPQHF. V gene TRBV18 combines with J gene TRBJ1-5; D may be TRBD1 (5 bases). CDR1 and CDR2 (germline): KGHSH, LQKENI. CDR3 size: 13 residues. Trimming shortened V by 4 bases and J by 5 bases, and 9 bases separated the two germline ends.

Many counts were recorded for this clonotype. CDR3 region: CASSQRIGSHTEAFF. CDR3 sequence (DNA): TGTGCCAGCAGCCAAAGAATAGGATCTCATACTGAAGCTTTCTTT. The V and J genes are TRBV11-3 and TRBJ1-1; D gene ambiguous. In germline, CDR1 is SGHNT, CDR2 YENEEA. The CDR3 covers 15 residues. V gave up 5 bases and J gave up 5 bases, with 18 bases separating them. The variable domain in full, completed from reference TRBV11-3 and TRBJ1-1, reads EAGVVQSPRYKIIEKKQPVAFWCNPISGHNTLYWYLQNLGQGPELLIRYENEEAVDDSQLPKDRFSAERLKGVDSTLKIQPAELGDSAVYLCASSQRIGSHTEAFFGQGTRLTVV.

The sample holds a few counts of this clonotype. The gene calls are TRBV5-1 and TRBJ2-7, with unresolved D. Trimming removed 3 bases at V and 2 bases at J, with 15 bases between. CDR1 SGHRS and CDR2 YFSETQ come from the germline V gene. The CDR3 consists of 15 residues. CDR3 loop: CASSSGAGNTYEQYF. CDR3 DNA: TGCGCCAGCAGCTCCGGCGCAGGCAATACCTACGAGCAGTACTTC.

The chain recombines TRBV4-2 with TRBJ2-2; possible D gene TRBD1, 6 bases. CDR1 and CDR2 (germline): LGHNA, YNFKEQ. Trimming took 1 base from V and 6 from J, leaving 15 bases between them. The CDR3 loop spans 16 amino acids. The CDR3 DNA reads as TGTGCCAGCAGCCAAGCTCCTACAGGGACGGCCGGGGAGCTGTTTTTT. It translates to CASSQAPTGTAGELFF.

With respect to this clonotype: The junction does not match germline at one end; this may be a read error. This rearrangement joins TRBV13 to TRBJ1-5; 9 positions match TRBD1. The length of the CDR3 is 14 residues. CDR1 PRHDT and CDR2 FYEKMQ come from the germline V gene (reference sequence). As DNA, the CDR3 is TGTGCCAGCAGCGTAGGACAGGGGAGCGGGCCCCAGCATTTT. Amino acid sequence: CASSVGQGSGPQHF.

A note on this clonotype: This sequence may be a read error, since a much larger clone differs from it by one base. CDR3 in DNA: TGTGCCAGCAGCCCTTCGGCCGGGACAGGGTTCCTCCACGCCTTC. Residues: CASSPSAGTGFLHAF. This rearrangement joins TRBV9 to TRBJ1-2, with 9 nucleotides matching TRBD1. The germline V gene encodes CDR1 SGDLS and CDR2 YYNGEE. This CDR3 region has 15 residues. The whole variable domain, remainder taken from reference TRBV9 and TRBJ1-2, is DSGVTQTPKHLITATGQRVTLRCSPRSGDLSVYWYQQSLDQGLQFLIQYYNGEERAKGNILERFSAQQFPDLHSELNLSSLELGDSALYFCASSPSAGTGFLHAFGSGTRLTVV.

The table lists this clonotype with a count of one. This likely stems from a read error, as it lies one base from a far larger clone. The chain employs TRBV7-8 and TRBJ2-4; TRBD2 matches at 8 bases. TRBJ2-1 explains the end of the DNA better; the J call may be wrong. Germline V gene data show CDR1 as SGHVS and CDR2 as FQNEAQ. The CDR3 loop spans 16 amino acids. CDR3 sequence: CASSSTSGGGRIDQFF. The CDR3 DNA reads TGTGCCAGCAGCTCCACTAGCGGCGGAGGTCGGATTGATCAGTTCTTC.